This T cell receptor (beta chain) was retrieved from a study of CD8 T cells in Susac syndrome. The ends were cut back, 6 bases at V and 2 bases at J, with 13 bases in the middle. This CDR3 is built from 14 residues. Germline CDR1 and CDR2: SGDLS and YYNGEE. The study sequenced TCR beta in blood CD8+ and CD4+ T cells. The TEMRA cells underwent FACS enrichment, while the CD8+ and CD4+ T cells underwent negative isolation. The RNA input was about 0.5 to 1 ug, and it was reverse transcribed with random hexamers. An immunoSEQ multiplex PCR generated amplified TCR beta CDR3 products spanning 54 Vbeta and 13 Jbeta. TCRdb processed the immunoSEQ multiplex PCR reads anew with MiXCR; each CDR3 protein has one entry. The data contain some 300,000 distinct CDR3 sequences, roughly 90% of them singletons.

V and J are TRBV9 and TRBJ2-3; D is perhaps TRBD1 (5 bases). The sequence was obtained from a human donor with multiple sclerosis. Sequencing was done on a sample of CD8+ T cells from PBMCs. As DNA, the CDR3 is TGTGCCAGCACCAACGCAGGGTCCACAGATACGCAGTATTTT. It specifies CASTNAGSTDTQYF.